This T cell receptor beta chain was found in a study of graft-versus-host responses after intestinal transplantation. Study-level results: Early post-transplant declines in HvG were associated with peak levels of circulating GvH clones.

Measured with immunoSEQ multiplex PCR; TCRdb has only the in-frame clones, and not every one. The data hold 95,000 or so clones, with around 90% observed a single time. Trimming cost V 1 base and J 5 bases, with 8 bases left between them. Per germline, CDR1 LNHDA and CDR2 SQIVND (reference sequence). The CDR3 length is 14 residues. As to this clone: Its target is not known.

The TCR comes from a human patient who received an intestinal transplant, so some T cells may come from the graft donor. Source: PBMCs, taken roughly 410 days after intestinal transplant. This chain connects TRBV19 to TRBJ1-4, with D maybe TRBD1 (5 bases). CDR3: CASSIGTQNEKLFF. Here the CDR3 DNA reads TGTGCCAGTAGTATAGGGACACAAAATGAAAAACTGTTTTTT.